This T cell receptor beta chain derives from a study of shared clonotypes between healthy human individuals. Study findings and constraints: Generally, naive subsets (rather than memory subsets) showed larger estimated richness.

Germline CDR1 KGHSH, CDR2 LQKENI. V was cut by 0 bases and J by 7 bases, with 7 bases left in between. This CDR3 has 13 amino acids. This clone was seen only once. Its matching antigen is unknown. The same CDR3 arises from other DNA sequences in this sample as well. Only in-frame clones appear in the TCRdb table, and some are missing; sequencing was by immunoSEQ multiplex PCR. Of 2.5 million or so clones in the sample, 85% to 95% are singletons; the top ten hold about 0.13%. The chain couples TRBV18 to TRBJ2-1, with a tentative D call TRBD1 (6 bases). Material: naive CD4+ T cells sorted from blood. Regarding subset: CD45RA+ positively selected. This TCR was sampled from a man aged 18 to 35 in good health. Written as DNA, the CDR3 is TGTGCCAGCTCACCACCAGGGGGTAATGAGCAGTTCTTC. Its protein product is CASSPPGGNEQFF.